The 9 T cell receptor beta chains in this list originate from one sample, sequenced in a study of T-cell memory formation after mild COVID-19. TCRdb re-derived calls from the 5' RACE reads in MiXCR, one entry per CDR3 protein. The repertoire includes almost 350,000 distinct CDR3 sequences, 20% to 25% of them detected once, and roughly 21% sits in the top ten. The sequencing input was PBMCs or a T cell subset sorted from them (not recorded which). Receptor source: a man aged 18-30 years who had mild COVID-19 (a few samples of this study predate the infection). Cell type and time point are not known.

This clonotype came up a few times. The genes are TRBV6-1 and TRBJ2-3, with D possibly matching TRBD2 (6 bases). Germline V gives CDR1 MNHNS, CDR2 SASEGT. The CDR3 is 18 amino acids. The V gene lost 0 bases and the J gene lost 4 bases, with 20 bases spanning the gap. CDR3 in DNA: TGTGCCAGCAGTGAAGCAGGAGGATGGCTCGGGGGAGCAGATACGCAGTATTTT. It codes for CASSEAGGWLGGADTQYF.

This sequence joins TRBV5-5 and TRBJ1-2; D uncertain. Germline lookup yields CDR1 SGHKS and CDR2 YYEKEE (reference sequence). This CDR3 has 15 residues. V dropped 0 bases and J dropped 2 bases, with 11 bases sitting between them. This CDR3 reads CASSLAVRRNYGYTF. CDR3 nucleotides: TGTGCCAGCAGCTTGGCGGTTAGGAGAAACTATGGCTACACCTTC.

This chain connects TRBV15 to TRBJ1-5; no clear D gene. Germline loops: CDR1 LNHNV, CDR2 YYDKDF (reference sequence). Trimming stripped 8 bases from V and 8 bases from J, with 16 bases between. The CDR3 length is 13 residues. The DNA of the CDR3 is TGTGCCACCGTGGACGGGCGAAAAGAGCCCCAGCATTTT. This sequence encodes CATVDGRKEPQHF.

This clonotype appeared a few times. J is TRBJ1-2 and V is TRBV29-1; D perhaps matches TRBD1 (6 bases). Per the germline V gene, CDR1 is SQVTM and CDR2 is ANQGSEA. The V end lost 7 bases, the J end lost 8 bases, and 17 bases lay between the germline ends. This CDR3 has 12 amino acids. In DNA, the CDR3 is TGCAGCGATGCACAGGGAGCCTACGGCTACACCTTC. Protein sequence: CSDAQGAYGYTF.

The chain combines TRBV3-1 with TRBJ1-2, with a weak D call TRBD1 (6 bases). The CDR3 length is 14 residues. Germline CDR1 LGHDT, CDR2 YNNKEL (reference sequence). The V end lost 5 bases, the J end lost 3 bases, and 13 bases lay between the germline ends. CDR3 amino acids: CASSLDSDYYGYTF. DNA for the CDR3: TGTGCCAGCAGCTTGGACAGCGATTACTATGGCTACACCTTC.

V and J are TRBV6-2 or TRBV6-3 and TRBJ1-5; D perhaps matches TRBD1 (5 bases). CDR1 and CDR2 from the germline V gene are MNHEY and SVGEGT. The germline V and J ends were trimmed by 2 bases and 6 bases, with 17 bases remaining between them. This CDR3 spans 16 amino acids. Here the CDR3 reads CASSYDSPGWGQPQHF. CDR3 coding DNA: TGTGCCAGCAGTTACGATTCTCCAGGGTGGGGTCAGCCCCAGCATTTT.

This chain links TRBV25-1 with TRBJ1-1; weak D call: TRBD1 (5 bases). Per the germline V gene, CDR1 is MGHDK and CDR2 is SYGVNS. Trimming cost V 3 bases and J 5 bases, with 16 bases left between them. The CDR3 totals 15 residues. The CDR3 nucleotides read TGTGCCAGCAGTGACCAAGCACGGGGCGGGACTGAAGCTTTCTTT. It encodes CASSDQARGGTEAFF.

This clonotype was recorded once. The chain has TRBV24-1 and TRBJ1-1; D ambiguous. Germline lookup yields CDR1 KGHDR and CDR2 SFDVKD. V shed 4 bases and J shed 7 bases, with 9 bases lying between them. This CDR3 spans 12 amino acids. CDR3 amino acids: CATSDRQGEAFF. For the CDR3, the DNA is TGTGCCACCAGTGACCGACAAGGTGAAGCTTTCTTT.

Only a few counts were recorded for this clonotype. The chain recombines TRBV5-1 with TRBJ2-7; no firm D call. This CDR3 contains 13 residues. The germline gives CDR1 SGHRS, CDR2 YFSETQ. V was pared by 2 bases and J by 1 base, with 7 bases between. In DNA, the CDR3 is TGCGCCAGCAGCTTTAGTGGATCCTACGAGCAGTACTTC. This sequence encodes CASSFSGSYEQYF.